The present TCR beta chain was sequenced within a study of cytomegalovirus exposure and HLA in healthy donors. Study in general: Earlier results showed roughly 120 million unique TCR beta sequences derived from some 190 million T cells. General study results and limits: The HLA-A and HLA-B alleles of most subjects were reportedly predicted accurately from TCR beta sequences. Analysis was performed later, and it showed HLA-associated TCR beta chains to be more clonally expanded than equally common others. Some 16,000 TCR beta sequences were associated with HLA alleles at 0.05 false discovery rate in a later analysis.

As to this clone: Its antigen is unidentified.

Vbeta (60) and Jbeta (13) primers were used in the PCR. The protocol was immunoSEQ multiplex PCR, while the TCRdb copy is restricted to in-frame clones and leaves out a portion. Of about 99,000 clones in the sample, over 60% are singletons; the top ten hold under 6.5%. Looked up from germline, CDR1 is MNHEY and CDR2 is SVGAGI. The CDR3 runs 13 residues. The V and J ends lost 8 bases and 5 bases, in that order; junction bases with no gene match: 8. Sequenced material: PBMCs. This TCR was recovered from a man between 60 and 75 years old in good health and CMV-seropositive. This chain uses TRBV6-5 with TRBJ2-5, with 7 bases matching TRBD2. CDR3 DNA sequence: TGTGCCAGCGCGGGGTCCGGGGGGGAGACCCAGTACTTC. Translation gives CASAGSGGETQYF.